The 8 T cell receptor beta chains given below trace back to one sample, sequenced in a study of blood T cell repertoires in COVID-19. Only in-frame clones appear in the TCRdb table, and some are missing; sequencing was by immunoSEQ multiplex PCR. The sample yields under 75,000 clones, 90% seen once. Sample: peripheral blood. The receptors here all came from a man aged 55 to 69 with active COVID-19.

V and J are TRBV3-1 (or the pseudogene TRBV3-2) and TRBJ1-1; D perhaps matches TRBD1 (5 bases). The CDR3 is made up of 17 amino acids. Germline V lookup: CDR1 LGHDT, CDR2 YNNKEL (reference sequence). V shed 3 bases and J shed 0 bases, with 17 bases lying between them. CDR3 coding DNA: TGTGCCAGCAGCCAGCTCCCTGGGGGGGACTTGAACACTGAAGCTTTCTTT. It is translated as CASSQLPGGDLNTEAFF.

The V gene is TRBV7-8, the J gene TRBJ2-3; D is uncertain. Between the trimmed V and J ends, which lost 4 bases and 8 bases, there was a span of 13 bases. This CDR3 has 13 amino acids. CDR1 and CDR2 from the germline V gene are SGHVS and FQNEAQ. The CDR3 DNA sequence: TGTGCCAGCAGCTCCGAAGCCTACGGTACGCAGTATTTT. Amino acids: CASSSEAYGTQYF.

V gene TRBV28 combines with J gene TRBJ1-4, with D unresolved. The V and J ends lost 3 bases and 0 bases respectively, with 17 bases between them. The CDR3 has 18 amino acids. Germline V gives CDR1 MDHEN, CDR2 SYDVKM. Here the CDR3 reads CASSFLRLARPTNEKLFF. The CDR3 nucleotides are TGTGCCAGCAGTTTCCTTCGCCTGGCCAGGCCAACTAATGAAAAACTGTTTTTT. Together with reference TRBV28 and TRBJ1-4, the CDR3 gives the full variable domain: DVKVTQSSRYLVKRTGEKVFLECVQDMDHENMFWYRQDPGLGLRLIYFSYDVKMKEKGDIPEGYSVSREKKERFSLILESASTNQTSMYLCASSFLRLARPTNEKLFFGSGTQLSVL.

CDR3 nucleotide sequence: TGTGCCAGCAGCTCAAGGGACACCTGGAACACTGAAGCTTTCTTT. Protein product: CASSSRDTWNTEAFF. The V and J genes are TRBV7-8 and TRBJ1-1; a weak D match, TRBD1 (6 bases). CDR3 length equals 15 residues. The V end was cut by 4 bases, the J end by 1 base, with 13 bases between. Per germline, CDR1 SGHVS and CDR2 FQNEAQ.

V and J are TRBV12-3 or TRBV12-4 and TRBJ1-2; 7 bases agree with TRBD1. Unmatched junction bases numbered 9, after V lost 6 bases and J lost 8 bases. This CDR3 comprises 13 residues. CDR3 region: CASRRTGAVGYTF. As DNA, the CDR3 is TGTGCCAGCAGGAGGACAGGTGCCGTCGGCTACACCTTC.

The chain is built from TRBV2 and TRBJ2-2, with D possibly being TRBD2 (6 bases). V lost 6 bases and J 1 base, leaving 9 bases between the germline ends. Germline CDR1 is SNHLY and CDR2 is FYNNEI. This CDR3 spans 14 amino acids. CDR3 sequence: CASSRELNTGELFF. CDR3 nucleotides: TGTGCCAGCAGCCGGGAGCTGAACACCGGGGAGCTGTTTTTT.

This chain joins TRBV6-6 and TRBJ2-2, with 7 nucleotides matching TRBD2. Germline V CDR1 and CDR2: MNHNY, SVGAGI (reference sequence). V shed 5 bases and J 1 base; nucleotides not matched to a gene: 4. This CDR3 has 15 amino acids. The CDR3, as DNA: TGTGCCAGCAGTCCCCCTAGCGGGAACACCGGGGAGCTGTTTTTT. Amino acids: CASSPPSGNTGELFF.

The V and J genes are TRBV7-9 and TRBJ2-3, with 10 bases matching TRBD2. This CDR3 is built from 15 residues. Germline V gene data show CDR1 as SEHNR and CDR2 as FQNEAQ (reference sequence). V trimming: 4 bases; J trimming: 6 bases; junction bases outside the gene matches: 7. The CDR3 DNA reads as TGTGCCAGCAGCTGGTCTAGCGGGGGCTCGGATACGCAGTATTTT. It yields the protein CASSWSSGGSDTQYF. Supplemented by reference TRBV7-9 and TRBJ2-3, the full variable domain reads DTGVSQNPRHKITKRGQNVTFRCDPISEHNRLYWYRQTLGQGPEFLTYFQNEAQLEKSRLLSDRFSAERPKGSFSTLEIQRTEQGDSAMYLCASSWSSGGSDTQYFGPGTRLTVL.